This TCR beta chain was recorded in a study of blood T cells in healthy people across ages. A remark on this clonotype: At one end the junction does not follow the germline gene, possibly because of a read error.

Alongside a J-beta primer mix, a sample-barcoded 5' primer served in a second PCR lasting about 7 to 12 cycles. TCRdb passed the 5' RACE reads through MiXCR, listing each CDR3 protein once. Here the sample spans 900,000 to 950,000 distinct CDR3 sequences, just under 30% being singletons. The CDR3 sequence is 15 residues long. The germline CDR1 and CDR2 sequences are LGHNA and YNFKEQ. The sample was also reused in another study, on T cells of mothers and their children. That paper states: A few healthy Caucasian mothers gave samples, and so did their six children.

The V gene is TRBV4-2, the J gene TRBJ1-6; D unclear. The sample comprised blood. The TCR originated in a woman in her 40s in good health. The CDR3 here is CASRQVALGGSPLHF. The CDR3 nucleotides are TGTGCCAGCAGACAAGTGGCCTTGGGTGGGTCACCCCTCCACTTT.